This T cell receptor (beta chain) came from a study of T cells expressing NK-cell markers. Study summary: The TCR beta repertoires were obtained from sorted CD3+CD56+NKG2C+, CD3+CD56+NKG2C- and CD3+CD56-NKG2C+ T cells.

A note on this clonotype: Its target is not known.

The study's findings and limits: These clonotypes additionally ranked first within the CD3+CD56-NKG2C+ fraction of a few donors.

For TCR beta, cDNA was produced by 5'RACE template switching with UMIs. Reprocessing the 5' RACE reads, TCRdb reports a single entry for every CDR3 protein and omits DNA. This table holds about 150,000 distinct CDR3 sequences. The source material was blood T cells: a sorted CD56 or NKG2C T cell subset, CD4+ or CD8+ T cells, or bulk PBMC T cells (not recorded which). This TCR came from a woman in her forties or fifties in good health.

The CDR3 reads CASSYGDSNTGELFF. The chain is built from TRBV6-5 and TRBJ2-2; without DNA, the TCRdb call of TRBD1 cannot be checked. The CDR3 is 15 amino acids. Germline V gives CDR1 MNHEY, CDR2 SVGAGI.